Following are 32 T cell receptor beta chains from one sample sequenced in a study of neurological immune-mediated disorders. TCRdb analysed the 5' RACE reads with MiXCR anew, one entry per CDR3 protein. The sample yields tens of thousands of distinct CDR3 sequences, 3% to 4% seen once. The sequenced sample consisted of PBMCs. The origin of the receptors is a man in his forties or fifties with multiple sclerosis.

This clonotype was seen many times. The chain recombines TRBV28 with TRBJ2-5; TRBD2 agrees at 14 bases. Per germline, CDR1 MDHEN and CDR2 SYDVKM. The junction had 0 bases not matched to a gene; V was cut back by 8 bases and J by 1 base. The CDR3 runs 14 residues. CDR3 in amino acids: CASGTSGGQETQYF. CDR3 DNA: TGTGCCAGCGGGACTAGCGGGGGCCAAGAGACCCAGTACTTC.

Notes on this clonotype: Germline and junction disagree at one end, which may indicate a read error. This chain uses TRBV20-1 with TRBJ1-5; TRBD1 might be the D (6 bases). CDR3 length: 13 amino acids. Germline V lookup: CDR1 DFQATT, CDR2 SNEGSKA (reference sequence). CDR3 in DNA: TGCAGTGCTAACACAGGGATGGGTCAGCCCCAGAATTTT. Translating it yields CSANTGMGQPQNF.

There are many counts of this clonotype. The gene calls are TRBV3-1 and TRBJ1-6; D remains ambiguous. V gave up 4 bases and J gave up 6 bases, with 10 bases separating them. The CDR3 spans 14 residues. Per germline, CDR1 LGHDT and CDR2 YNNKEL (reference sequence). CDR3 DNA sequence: TGTGCCAGCAGCCTGGGAAAGCCTAATTCACCCCTCCACTTT. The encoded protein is CASSLGKPNSPLHF.

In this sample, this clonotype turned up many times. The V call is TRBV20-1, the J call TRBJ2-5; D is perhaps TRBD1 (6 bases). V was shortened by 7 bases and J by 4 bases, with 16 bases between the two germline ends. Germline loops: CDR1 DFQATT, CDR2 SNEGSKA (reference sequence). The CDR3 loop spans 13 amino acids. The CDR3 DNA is TGCAGTGTCTCACCGGGACAAGGAGAGACCCAGTACTTC. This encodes CSVSPGQGETQYF.

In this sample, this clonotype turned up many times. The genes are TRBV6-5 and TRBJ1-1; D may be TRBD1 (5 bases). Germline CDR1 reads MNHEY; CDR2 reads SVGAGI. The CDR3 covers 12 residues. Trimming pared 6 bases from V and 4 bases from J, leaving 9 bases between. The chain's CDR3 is CASRDGGTEAFF. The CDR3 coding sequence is TGTGCCAGCAGGGACGGGGGCACTGAAGCTTTCTTT.

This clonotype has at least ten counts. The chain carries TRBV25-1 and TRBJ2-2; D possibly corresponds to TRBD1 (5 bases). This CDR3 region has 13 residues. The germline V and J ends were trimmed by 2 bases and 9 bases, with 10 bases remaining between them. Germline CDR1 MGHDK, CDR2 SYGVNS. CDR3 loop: CASSEQGRWELFF. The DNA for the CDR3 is TGTGCCAGCAGTGAACAGGGCCGTTGGGAGCTGTTTTTT.

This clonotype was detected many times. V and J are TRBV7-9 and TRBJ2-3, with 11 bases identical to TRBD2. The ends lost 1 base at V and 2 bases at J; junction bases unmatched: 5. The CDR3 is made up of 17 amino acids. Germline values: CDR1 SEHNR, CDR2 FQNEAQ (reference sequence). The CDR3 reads CASSLGTSGYDTDTQYF. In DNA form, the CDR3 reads TGTGCCAGCAGCTTAGGGACTAGCGGGTATGACACAGATACGCAGTATTTT.

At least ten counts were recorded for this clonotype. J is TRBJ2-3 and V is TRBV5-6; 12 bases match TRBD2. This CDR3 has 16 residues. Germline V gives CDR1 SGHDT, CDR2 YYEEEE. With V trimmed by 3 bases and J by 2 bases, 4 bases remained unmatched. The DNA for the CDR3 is TGTGCCAGCAGCTCCCGGACTAGCGGGGCCACAGATACGCAGTATTTT. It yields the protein CASSSRTSGATDTQYF.

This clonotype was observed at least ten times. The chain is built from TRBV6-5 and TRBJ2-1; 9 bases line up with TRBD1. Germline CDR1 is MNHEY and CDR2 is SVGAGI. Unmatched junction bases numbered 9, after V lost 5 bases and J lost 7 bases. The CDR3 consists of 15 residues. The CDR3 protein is CASSRGTGSGNEQFF. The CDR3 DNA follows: TGTGCCAGCAGTCGGGGGACAGGGTCGGGTAATGAGCAGTTCTTC.

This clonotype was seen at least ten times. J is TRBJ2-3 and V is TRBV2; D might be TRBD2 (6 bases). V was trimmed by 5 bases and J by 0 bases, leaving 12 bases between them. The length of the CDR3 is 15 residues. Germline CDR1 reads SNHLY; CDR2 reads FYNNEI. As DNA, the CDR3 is TGTGCCAGCAGTCCTAGGAGGGGTAGCACAGATACGCAGTATTTT. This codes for CASSPRRGSTDTQYF.

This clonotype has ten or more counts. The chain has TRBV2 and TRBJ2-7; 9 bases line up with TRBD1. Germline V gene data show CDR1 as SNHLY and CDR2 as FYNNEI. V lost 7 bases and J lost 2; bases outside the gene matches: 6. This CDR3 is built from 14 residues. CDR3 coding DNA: TGTGCCAGCACCGGAGGGACAGGGCCCTACGAGCAGTACTTC. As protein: CASTGGTGPYEQYF.

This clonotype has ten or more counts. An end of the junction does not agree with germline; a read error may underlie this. This CDR3 is CAMSATNVELRDTYGYTF. In DNA, the CDR3 is TGTGCCATGAGTGCCACCAACGTAGAGCTTCGGGACACCTATGGCTACACCTTC. The chain carries TRBV10-3 and TRBJ1-2, with D possibly being TRBD1 (6 bases). Germline-derived CDR1 and CDR2 are ENHRY and SYGVKD. The CDR3 extends over 18 amino acids.

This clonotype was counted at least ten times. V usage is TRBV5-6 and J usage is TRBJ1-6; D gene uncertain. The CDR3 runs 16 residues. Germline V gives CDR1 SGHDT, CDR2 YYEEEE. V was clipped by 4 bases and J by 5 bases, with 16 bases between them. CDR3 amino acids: CASSPGRGSNNSPLHF. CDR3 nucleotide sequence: TGTGCCAGCAGCCCGGGAAGAGGATCCAATAATTCACCCCTCCACTTT.

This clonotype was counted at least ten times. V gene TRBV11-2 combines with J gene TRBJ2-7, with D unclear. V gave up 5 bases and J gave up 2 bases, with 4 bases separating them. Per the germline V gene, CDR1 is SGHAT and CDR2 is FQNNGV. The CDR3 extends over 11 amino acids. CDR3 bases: TGTGCCAGCAGCCTCACCTACGAGCAGTACTTC. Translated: CASSLTYEQYF.

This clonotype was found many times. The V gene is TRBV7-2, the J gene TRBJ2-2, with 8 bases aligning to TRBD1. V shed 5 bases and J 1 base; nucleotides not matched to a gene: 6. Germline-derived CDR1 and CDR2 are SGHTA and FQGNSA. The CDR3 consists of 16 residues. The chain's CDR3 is CASSPQGAKNTGELFF. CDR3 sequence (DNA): TGTGCCAGCAGCCCTCAGGGGGCTAAGAACACCGGGGAGCTGTTTTTT.

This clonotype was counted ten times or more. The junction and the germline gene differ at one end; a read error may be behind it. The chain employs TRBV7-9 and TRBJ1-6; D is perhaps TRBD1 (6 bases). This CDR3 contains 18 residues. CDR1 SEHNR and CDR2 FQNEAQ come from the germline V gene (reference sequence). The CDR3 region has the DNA TGTGCCAGCAGCCCAAAAGGAGGGGGAAGCTCCTATAATTCACCCCTCAACTTT. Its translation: CASSPKGGGSSYNSPLNF.

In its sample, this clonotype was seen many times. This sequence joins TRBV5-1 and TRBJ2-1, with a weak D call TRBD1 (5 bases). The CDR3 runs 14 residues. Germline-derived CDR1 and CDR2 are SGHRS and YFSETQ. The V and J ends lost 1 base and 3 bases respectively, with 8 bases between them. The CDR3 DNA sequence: TGCGCCAGCAGCTTGAGTCAGGGCTACAATGAGCAGTTCTTC. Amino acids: CASSLSQGYNEQFF.

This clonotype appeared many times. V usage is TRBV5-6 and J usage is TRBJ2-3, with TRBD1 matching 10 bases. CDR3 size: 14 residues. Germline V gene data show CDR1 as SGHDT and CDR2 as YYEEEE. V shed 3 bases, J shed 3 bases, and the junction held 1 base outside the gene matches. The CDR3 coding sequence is TGTGCCAGCAGCTCGGACAGGGGGACAGATACGCAGTATTTT. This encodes CASSSDRGTDTQYF.

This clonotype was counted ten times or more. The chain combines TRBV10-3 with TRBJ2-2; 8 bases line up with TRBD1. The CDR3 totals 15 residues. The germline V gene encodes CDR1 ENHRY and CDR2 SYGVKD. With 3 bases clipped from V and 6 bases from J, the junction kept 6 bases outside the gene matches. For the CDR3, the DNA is TGTGCCATCAGTGATCCAGGGGGCGTCGCCGGGGAGCTGTTTTTT. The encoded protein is CAISDPGGVAGELFF.

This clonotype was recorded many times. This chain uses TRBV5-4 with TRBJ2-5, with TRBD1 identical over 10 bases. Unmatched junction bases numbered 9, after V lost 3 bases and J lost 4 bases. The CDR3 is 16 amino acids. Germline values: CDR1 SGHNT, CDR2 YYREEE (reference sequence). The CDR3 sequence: CASSSYLTGGRETQYF. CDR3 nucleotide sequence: TGTGCCAGCAGCTCCTACTTGACAGGGGGCAGAGAGACCCAGTACTTC.

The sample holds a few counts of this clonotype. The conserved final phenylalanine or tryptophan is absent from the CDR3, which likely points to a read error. The CDR3 is CASSFSGVEGETQYN. CDR3 DNA: TGCGCCAGCAGCTTTTCCGGGGTAGAGGGAGAGACCCAGTACAAC. The rearrangement uses TRBV5-1 and TRBJ2-5; D perhaps matches TRBD2 (5 bases). Between the trimmed V and J ends, which lost 2 bases and 4 bases, there was a span of 15 bases. The CDR3 consists of 15 residues. Germline lookup yields CDR1 SGHRS and CDR2 YFSETQ.

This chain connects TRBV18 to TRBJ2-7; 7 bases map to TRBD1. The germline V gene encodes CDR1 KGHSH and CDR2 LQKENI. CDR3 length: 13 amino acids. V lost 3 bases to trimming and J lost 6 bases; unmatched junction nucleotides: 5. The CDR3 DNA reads TGTGCCAGCTCACCGGGACAGAGTACCGAGCAGTACTTC. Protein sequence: CASSPGQSTEQYF.

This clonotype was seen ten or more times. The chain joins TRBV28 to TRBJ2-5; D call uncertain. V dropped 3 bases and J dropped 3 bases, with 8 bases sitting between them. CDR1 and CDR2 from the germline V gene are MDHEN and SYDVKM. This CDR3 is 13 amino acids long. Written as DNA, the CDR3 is TGTGCCAGCAGTTTCTCTATGGAAGAGACCCAGTACTTC. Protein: CASSFSMEETQYF.

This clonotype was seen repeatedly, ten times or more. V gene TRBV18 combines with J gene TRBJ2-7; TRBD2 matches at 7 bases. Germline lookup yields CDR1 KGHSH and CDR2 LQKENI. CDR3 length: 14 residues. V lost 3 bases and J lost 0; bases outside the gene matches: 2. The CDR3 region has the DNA TGTGCCAGCTCACCCGGGACTACCTCCTACGAGCAGTACTTC. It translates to CASSPGTTSYEQYF.

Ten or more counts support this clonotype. Written as DNA, the CDR3 is TGTGCCAGCAGTCCCGGGACATCCTCAGTTGGCACCGGGGAGCTGTTTTTT. It specifies CASSPGTSSVGTGELFF. The rearrangement uses TRBV12-3 or TRBV12-4 and TRBJ2-2, with TRBD1 as a possible D gene (6 bases). CDR3 length equals 17 residues. The V gene lost 5 bases and the J gene lost 4 bases, with 20 bases spanning the gap.

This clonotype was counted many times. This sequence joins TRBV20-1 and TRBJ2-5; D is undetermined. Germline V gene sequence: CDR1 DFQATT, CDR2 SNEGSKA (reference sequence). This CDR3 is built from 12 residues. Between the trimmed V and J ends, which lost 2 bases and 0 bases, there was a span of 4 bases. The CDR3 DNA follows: TGCAGTGCTAGACAGTACCAAGAGACCCAGTACTTC. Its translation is CSARQYQETQYF.

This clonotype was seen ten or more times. In DNA form, the CDR3 reads TGTGCCAGCAGCCACGATACAGGAGTCAACACTGAAGCTTTCTTT. Its protein is CASSHDTGVNTEAFF. The chain uses TRBV12-3 or TRBV12-4 and TRBJ1-1; possibly TRBD1 for D (5 bases). V was cut by 6 bases and J by 2 bases, with 16 bases left in between. CDR3 length: 15 residues.

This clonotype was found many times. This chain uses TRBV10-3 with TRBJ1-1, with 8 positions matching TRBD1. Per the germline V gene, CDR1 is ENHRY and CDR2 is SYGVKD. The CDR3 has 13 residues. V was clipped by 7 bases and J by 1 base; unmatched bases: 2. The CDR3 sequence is CAITGTGNTEAFF. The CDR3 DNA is TGTGCCATCACCGGGACAGGGAACACTGAAGCTTTCTTT.

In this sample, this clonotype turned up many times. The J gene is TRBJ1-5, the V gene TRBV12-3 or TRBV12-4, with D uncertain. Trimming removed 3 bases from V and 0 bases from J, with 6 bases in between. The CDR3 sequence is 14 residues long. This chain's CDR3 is CASSFGISNQPQHF. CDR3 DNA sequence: TGTGCCAGCAGTTTTGGGATTAGCAATCAGCCCCAGCATTTT.

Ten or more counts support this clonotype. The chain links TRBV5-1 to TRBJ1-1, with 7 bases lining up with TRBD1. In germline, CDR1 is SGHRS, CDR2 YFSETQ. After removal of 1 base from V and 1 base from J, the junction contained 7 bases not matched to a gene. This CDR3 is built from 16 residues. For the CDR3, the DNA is TGCGCCAGCAGCTTGCAAGGGGGCGGATGGAACACTGAAGCTTTCTTT. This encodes CASSLQGGGWNTEAFF.

CDR3 nucleotides: TGTGCCAGCAGCTTGGCGCGTCCAGGCGAGCAGTACTTC. It is translated as CASSLARPGEQYF. The V gene is TRBV5-6, the J gene TRBJ2-7; D remains unclear. This CDR3 region has 13 residues. Germline V gene lookup returns CDR1 SGHDT and CDR2 YYEEEE. The V end lost 0 bases, the J end lost 6 bases, and 10 bases lay between the germline ends.

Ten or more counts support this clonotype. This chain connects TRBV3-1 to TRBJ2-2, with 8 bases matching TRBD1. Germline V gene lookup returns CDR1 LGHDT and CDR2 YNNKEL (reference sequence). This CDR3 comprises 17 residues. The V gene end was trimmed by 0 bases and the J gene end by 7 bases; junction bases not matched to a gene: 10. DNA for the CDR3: TGTGCCAGCAGCCAAGAGCTTCAGGGGGCGCGGAACGGGGAGCTGTTTTTT. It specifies CASSQELQGARNGELFF.